The clone carrying this T cell receptor (beta chain) has only a few counts. Its target is not known. Germline values: CDR1 SGHTA, CDR2 FQGTGA. The CDR3 is 13 residues long. V lost 5 bases to trimming and J lost 4 bases, with 11 bases between them. With molecular barcodes, quantitative 5'-RACE was used to make the TCR beta libraries. Each CDR3 protein gets one entry after TCRdb re-called the 5' RACE reads with MiXCR. The sample shows tens of thousands of distinct CDR3 sequences, 27% of them seen only once. These data are taken from a study of CD8 T cells in ankylosing spondylitis. Study conclusions and caveats: CD8+ by phenotype, disease-linked clones were relatively rare in peripheral blood. The clones that were linked to disease were reported to be significantly enriched in matched synovial fluid samples from ankylosing spondylitis patients. Ankylosing spondylitis blood seemed to carry a telltale TCR beta motif made of under ten highly homologous variants.

The sequencing input was blood, either unsorted or a sorted T cell fraction (not recorded which). The chain employs TRBV7-3 and TRBJ2-5, with D perhaps being TRBD1 or TRBD2 (5 bases each). The sequence came from a male donor with ankylosing spondylitis or in good health (not recorded which). The CDR3 DNA reads TGTGCCAGCAGCCGGTGGGGGTCAGAGACCCAGTACTTC. It translates to CASSRWGSETQYF.